Below are 9 T cell receptor beta chains sequenced from a single sample in a study of tumor-infiltrating lymphocytes in primary liver carcinoma (dated by TCRdb to 2015 to 2018). Sequenced using an Illumina HiSeq 2500. TCRbeta-specific cDNA was reverse-transcribed from about 0.45 ug total RNA using a constant-region primer and ProtoScript II reverse transcriptase. Construction of the TCRbeta libraries relied on three nested rounds of multiplex PCR, following a slightly modified ARM-PCR procedure. Each of the first two PCR rounds ran for approximately 9 cycles using multiplex TRBV1-TRBV30 forward primers together with a Cbeta reverse primer. TCRdb reworked the public reads: Q25 trimming with fastp, MiXCR clone assembly, productive beta chains retained. Entries are consolidated by CDR3 protein sequence, retaining the most common genes and DNA. The table for this sample lists about 320,000 distinct CDR3 sequences; around three fifths of them were counted only once. The ten largest make up roughly 8.6% of the sample.

TRIzol reagent was used to extract blood RNA from unsorted whole blood, while the DNeasy Blood & Tissue kit provided the germline DNA. Sequenced input: peripheral blood. All receptors derive from a man aged 40-50 years with primary liver carcinoma and hepatitis B virus infection.

With regard to this clonotype: A much more abundant neighbour one base away suggests this may be a read error. The chain joins TRBV12-5 to TRBJ2-5; perhaps D is TRBD1 or TRBD2 (5 bases each). This CDR3 is built from 13 residues. The V gene's germline CDR1 is LGHNT and CDR2 FRNRAP. CDR3: CASGLIGVGTKYF. CDR3 DNA: TGTGCTAGTGGCCTCATTGGTGTCGGGACCAAGTACTTC.

The J gene is TRBJ1-6, the V gene TRBV12-3 or TRBV12-4; 8 bases fit TRBD1. This CDR3 contains 16 residues. The V segment lost 4 bases and the J segment 7 bases; nucleotides outside the gene matches: 9. CDR3 loop: CASSSGTGSRNSPLHF. Here the CDR3 DNA reads TGTGCCAGCAGTTCCGGGACAGGCTCAAGGAATTCACCCCTCCACTTT.

Many counts were recorded for this clonotype. The chain couples TRBV6-5 to TRBJ2-1; D is perhaps TRBD2 (6 bases). Germline V CDR1 and CDR2: MNHEY, SVGAGI. V lost 0 bases and J 0 bases, leaving 21 bases between the germline ends. The CDR3 has 20 amino acids. CDR3: CASSYSLGGGRGYSYNEQFF. CDR3 nucleotides: TGTGCCAGCAGTTACTCTTTGGGGGGAGGAAGGGGCTACTCCTACAATGAGCAGTTCTTC.

Turning to this clonotype: A junction end diverges from the germline sequence, so it may reflect a read error. The CDR3: CASSYQPSSYNEQLF. Here the CDR3 DNA reads TGTGCCAGCAGTTACCAGCCCAGCTCCTACAATGAGCAGCTCTTC. The V gene is TRBV6-5, the J gene TRBJ2-1; no clear D gene. The CDR3 sequence is 15 residues long. CDR1 and CDR2 from the germline V gene are MNHEY and SVGAGI.

Remarks on this clonotype: The conserved phenylalanine or tryptophan normally closing the CDR3 is absent here, so this likely arose from a read error. J is TRBJ2-4 and V is TRBV5-6, with a tentative D call TRBD2 (6 bases). Germline values: CDR1 SGHDT, CDR2 YYEEEE. V was pared by 4 bases and J by 0 bases, with 8 bases between. The CDR3 length is 14 residues. CDR3 in amino acids: CASSVGGAKNIQYL. CDR3 nucleotide sequence: TGTGCCAGCAGCGTGGGGGGAGCCAAAAACATTCAGTACCTC.

Turning to this clonotype: At one of its ends the junction is not consistent with the germline gene, which may arise from a read error. CDR3 residues: CTSSQTGLAAFF. CDR3 sequence (DNA): TGTACCAGCAGCCAAACAGGGTTAGCGGCTTTCTTT. The chain employs TRBV14 and TRBJ1-1, with TRBD1 as a possible D gene (6 bases). Per germline, CDR1 SGHDN and CDR2 FVKESK. There are 12 residues in the CDR3.

In regard to this clonotype: This could be a read error, since a much larger clone is one nucleotide away. A read error is likely, as this CDR3 ends without the conserved phenylalanine or tryptophan. The gene calls are TRBV4-2 and TRBJ2-2, with 8 bases that match TRBD1. This CDR3 is 16 amino acids long. Germline assignment: CDR1 LGHNA and CDR2 YNFKEQ. Trimming at V came to 0 bases and at J to 5 bases, leaving 5 bases not matched to a gene. As DNA, the CDR3 is TGTGCCAGCAGCCAAGATCAGGGGGCGGGTACCGGGGAGCTGTTTCTT. Amino acids: CASSQDQGAGTGELFL.

A remark on this clonotype: Here the CDR3 omits its conserved ending phenylalanine or tryptophan, so a read error is the likely source. The genes are TRBV6-2 or TRBV6-3 and TRBJ2-1; D is possibly TRBD1 or TRBD2 (5 bases each). With 5 bases removed from V and 10 bases from J, the gap between germline ends came to 18 bases. CDR1 is MNHEY, CDR2 SVGEGT, per germline. This CDR3 is built from 14 residues. The CDR3 DNA reads TGTGCCAGCAGTAGGGACCCACGAGGGTCGGAGCAGTTCTTA. Residues: CASSRDPRGSEQFL.

The chain combines TRBV5-4 with TRBJ1-1, with D uncertain. From germline, CDR1 is SGHNT and CDR2 YYREEE (reference sequence). Trimming left V 4 bases short and J 1 base short, with 11 bases between. This CDR3 spans 14 amino acids. The CDR3 loop reads CASSGTTENTEAFF. The CDR3, as DNA: TGTGCCAGCAGCGGTACGACGGAGAACACTGAAGCTTTCTTT.